The rows below give T cell receptor beta chains drawn from one sample of a study of T cells in localized non-small cell lung cancer. Produced via immunoSEQ multiplex PCR; TCRdb's table is partial and in-frame only. Among around 31,000 clones listed, 85% to 95% were seen once. This material consisted of peripheral blood, taken before any cancer treatment. Receptors were obtained from a woman between 35 and 70 years old with stage I lung adenocarcinoma. Both conserved end residues are part of each CDR3. D genes are given only for firm matches. Clone size is not always given. Where it is, it says once, few, many or a class for expanded clones.

v_call	d_call	j_call	clone_size	cdr3_aa	cdr3_nt
TRBV10-3	TRBD2	TRBJ2-7	-	CAISAGGPRDYEQYF	TGTGCCATCAGTGCGGGGGGTCCCAGGGACTACGAGCAGTACTTC
TRBV11-3	-	TRBJ2-3	few	CASSLGLLHSTDTQYF	TGTGCCAGCAGCTTAGGCCTACTCCACAGCACAGATACGCAGTATTTT
TRBV20-1	-	TRBJ1-4	-	CSARVGGKLFF	TGCAGTGCTAGGGTGGGAGGAAAACTGTTTTTT
TRBV5-1	TRBD2	TRBJ2-2	-	CASSGGLAGGVGELFF	TGCGCCAGCAGCGGGGGACTAGCGGGAGGCGTGGGGGAGCTGTTTTTT
TRBV11-3	TRBD1	TRBJ2-2	-	CASSDSTGKTGELFF	TGTGCCAGCAGCGACTCGACAGGGAAGACCGGGGAGCTGTTTTTT
TRBV6-5	-	TRBJ1-1	once	CASRRPGMGQTEAFF	TGTGCCAGCAGACGCCCCGGTATGGGTCAGACTGAAGCTTTCTTT
TRBV4-3	-	TRBJ2-3	-	CASSQGVDFPRGSQYF	TGCGCCAGCAGCCAAGGGGTCGATTTCCCCCGGGGGTCGCAGTATTTT
TRBV28	-	TRBJ1-2	-	CASSLQGGGGGYGYTF	TGTGCCAGCAGTTTACAAGGCGGGGGGGGTGGCTATGGCTACACCTTC
TRBV6-5	-	TRBJ2-1	-	CASSRSSSYYNEQFF	TGTGCCAGCAGTCGATCGAGTTCGTACTACAATGAGCAGTTCTTC
TRBV27	-	TRBJ2-6	-	CASSPRLTGISGANVLTF	TGTGCCAGCAGTCCCCGCCTCACAGGTATCTCTGGGGCCAACGTCCTGACTTTC